This TCR beta chain was found in a study of regulatory T cells in long-lasting Graves disease. Study-level information: Graves' disease counted as persistent after over 5 years of antithyroid drugs with positive TSH receptor antibodies.

From germline, CDR1 is GTSNPN and CDR2 SVGIG (reference sequence). V dropped 1 base and J dropped 6; count of bases not matched to a gene: 4. This CDR3 is built from 14 residues. The authors built TCR beta libraries using iRepertoire HTBI primers and Arm-PCR of CDR3 regions. TCRdb recomputed calls from the multiplex PCR reads with MiXCR, one row per CDR3 protein. In the table there are roughly 400,000 distinct CDR3 sequences, less than 25% of which are singletons. The sample holds a few counts of this clonotype. Time point meaning: persistent/refractory GD, antithyroid drugs over 5 years with positive TRAb. RNA extracted from PBMCs served as the sequencing template.

This material consisted of peripheral blood mononuclear cells (PBMCs), taken when the disease was refractory, from a patient treated with antithyroid drugs. The sequence was obtained from a female donor with Graves disease. This chain joins TRBV30 and TRBJ1-5; 9 bases are a match to TRBD1. This CDR3 reads CAWSEQGASQPQHF. Here the CDR3 DNA reads TGTGCCTGGAGTGAACAGGGGGCAAGTCAGCCCCAGCATTTT.